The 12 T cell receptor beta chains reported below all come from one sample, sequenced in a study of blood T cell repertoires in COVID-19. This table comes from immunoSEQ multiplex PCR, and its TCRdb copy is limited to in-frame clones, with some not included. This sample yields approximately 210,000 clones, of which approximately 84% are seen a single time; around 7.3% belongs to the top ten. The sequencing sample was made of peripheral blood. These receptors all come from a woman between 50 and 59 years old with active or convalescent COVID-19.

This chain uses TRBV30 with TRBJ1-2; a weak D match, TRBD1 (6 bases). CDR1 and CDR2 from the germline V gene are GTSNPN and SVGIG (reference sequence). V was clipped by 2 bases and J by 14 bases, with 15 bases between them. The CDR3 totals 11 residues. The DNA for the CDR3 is TGTGCCTGGAGTACAGGGCCTGGGAAGACCTTC. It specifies CAWSTGPGKTF.

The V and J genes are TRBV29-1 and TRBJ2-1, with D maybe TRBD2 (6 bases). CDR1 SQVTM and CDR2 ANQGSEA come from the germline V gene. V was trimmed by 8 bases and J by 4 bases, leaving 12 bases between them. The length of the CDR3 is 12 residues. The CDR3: CSPREVYNEQFF. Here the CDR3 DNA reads TGCAGCCCTAGGGAGGTATACAATGAGCAGTTCTTC.

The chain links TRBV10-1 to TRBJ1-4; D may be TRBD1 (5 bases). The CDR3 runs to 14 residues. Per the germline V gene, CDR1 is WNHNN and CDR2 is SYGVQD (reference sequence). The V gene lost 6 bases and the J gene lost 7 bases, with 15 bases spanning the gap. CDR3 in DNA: TGCGCCAGCAGCACCGGGACGGAGGGTGAAAAACTGTTTTTT. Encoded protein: CASSTGTEGEKLFF.

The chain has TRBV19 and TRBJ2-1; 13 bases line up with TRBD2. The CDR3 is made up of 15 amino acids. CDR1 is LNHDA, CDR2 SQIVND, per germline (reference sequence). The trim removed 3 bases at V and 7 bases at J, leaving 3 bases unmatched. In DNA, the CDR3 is TGTGCCAGTAGTATGGGGACTAGCGGGATTAATGAGCAGTTCTTC. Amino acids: CASSMGTSGINEQFF.

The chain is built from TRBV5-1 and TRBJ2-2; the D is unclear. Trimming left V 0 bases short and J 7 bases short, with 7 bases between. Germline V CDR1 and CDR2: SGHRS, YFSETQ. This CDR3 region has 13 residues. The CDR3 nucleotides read TGCGCCAGCAGCTTGGCGACTCGCGGGGAGCTGTTTTTT. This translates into CASSLATRGELFF.

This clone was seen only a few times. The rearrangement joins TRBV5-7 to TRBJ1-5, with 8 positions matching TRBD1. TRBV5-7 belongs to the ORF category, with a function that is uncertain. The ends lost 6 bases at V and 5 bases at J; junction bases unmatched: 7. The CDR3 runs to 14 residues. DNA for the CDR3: TGTGCCAGCACCACGACAGGGGATGATCAGCCCCAGCATTTT. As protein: CASTTTGDDQPQHF.

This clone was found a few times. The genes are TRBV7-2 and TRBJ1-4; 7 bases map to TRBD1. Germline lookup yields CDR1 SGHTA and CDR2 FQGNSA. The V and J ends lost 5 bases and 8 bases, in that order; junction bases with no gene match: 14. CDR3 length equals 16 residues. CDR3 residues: CASSINPQGWGEKLFF. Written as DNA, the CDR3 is TGTGCCAGCAGCATTAACCCACAGGGGTGGGGAGAAAAACTGTTTTTT.

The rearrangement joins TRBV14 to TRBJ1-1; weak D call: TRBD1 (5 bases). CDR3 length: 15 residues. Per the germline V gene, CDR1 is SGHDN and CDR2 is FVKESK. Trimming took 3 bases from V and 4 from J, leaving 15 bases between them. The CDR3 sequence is CASSHSPSGGTEAFF. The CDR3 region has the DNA TGTGCCAGCAGCCATTCGCCAAGCGGGGGCACTGAAGCTTTCTTT.

DNA for the CDR3: TGTGCCAGTAGAAGACTAGCGGGAGCCGATGAGCAGTTCTTC. It yields the protein CASRRLAGADEQFF. J is TRBJ2-1 and V is TRBV19; TRBD2 matches 12 bases. CDR1 is LNHDA and CDR2 is SQIVND in the germline V gene (reference sequence). This CDR3 region has 14 residues. The ends lost 6 bases at V and 8 bases at J; junction bases unmatched: 5.

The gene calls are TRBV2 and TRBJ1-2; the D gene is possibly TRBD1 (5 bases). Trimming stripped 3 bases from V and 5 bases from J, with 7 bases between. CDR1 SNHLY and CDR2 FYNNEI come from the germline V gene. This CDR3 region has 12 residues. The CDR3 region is CASSEGGYGYTF. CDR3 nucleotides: TGTGCCAGCAGTGAGGGGGGATATGGCTACACCTTC.

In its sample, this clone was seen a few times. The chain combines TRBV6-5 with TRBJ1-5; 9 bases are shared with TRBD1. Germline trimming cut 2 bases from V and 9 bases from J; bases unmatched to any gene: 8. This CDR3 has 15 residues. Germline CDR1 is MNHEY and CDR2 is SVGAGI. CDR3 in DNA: TGTGCCAGCAGTTACCGCGGGACAGGGTCTTGGCCCCAGCATTTT. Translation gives CASSYRGTGSWPQHF.

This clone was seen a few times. The CDR3 is CASSLFTPGLAGSEQYF. The CDR3 DNA sequence: TGTGCCAGCAGCTTATTTACTCCGGGACTAGCGGGAAGCGAGCAGTACTTC. The chain is built from TRBV5-6 and TRBJ2-7; 13 positions match TRBD2. Germline loops: CDR1 SGHDT, CDR2 YYEEEE. Trimming at V came to 2 bases and at J to 6 bases, leaving 11 bases not matched to a gene. The CDR3 spans 17 residues.